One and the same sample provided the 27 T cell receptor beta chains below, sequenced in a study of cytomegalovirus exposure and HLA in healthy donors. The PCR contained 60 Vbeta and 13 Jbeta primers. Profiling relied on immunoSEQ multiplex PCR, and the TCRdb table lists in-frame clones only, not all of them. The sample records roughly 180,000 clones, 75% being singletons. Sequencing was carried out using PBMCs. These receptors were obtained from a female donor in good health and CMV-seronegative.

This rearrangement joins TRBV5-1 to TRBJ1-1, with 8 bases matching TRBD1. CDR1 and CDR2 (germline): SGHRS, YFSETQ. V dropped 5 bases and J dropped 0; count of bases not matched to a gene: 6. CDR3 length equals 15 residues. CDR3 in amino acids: CASSPPDRVNTEAFF. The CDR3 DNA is TGCGCCAGCAGTCCACCGGACAGGGTGAACACTGAAGCTTTCTTT.

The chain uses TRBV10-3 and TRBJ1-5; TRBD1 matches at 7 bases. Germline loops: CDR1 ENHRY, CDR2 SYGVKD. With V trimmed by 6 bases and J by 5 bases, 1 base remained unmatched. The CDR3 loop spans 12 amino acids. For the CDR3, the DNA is TGTGCCATCAGCCAGGGGGATCAGCCCCAGCATTTT. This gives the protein CAISQGDQPQHF.

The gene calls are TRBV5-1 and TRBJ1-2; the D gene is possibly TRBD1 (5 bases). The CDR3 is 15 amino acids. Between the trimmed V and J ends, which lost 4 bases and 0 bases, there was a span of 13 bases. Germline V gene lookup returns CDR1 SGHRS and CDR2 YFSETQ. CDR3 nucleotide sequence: TGCGCCAGCAGCCCGGTCGCGGGACCTAACTATGGCTACACCTTC. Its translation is CASSPVAGPNYGYTF.

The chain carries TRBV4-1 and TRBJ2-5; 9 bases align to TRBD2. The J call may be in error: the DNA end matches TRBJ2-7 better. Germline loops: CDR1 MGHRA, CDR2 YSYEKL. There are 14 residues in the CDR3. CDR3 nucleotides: TGCGCCAGCAGACCGAGCGGGAGGACCTACGAGCAGTACTTC. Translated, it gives CASRPSGRTYEQYF.

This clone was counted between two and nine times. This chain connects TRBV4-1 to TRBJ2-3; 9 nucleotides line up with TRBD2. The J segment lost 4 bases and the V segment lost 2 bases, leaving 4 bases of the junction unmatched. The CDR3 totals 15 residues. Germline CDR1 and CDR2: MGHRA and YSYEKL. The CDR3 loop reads CASSQTSGGSDTQYF. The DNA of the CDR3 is TGCGCCAGCAGCCAAACCAGCGGGGGGTCAGATACGCAGTATTTT.

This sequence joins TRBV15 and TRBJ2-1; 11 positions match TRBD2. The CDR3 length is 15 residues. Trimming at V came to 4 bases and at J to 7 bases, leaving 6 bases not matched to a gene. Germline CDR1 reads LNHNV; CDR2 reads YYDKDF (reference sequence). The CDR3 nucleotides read TGTGCCACCAGCATCAAGACTAGCGGGACGAATGAGCAGTTCTTC. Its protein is CATSIKTSGTNEQFF.

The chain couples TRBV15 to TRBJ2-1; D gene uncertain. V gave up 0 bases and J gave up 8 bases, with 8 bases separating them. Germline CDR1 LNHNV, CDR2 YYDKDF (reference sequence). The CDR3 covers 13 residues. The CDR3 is CATSRDGGHEQFF. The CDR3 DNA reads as TGTGCCACCAGCAGAGATGGCGGCCATGAGCAGTTCTTC.

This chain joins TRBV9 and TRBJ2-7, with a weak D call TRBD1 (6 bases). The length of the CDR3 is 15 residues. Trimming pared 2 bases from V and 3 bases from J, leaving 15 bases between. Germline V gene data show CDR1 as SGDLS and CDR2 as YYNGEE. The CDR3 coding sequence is TGTGCCAGCAGCGTTATAACCAGGGACATCTACGAGCAGTACTTC. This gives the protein CASSVITRDIYEQYF.

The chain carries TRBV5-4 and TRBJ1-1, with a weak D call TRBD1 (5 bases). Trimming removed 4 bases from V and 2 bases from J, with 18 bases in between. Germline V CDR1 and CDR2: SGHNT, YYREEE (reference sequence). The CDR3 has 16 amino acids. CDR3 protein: CASSPEKGTLNTEAFF. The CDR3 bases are TGTGCCAGCAGCCCAGAAAAGGGGACTCTTAACACTGAAGCTTTCTTT. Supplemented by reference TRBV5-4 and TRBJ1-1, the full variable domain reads ETGVTQSPTHLIKTRGQQVTLRCSSQSGHNTVSWYQQALGQGPQFIFQYYREEENGRGNFPPRFSGLQFPNYSSELNVNALELDDSALYLCASSPEKGTLNTEAFFGQGTRLTVV.

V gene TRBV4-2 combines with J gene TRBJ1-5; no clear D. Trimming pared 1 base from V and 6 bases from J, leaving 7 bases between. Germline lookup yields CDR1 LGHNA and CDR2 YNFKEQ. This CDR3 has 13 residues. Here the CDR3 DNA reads TGTGCCAGCAGCCAAGGGGAGAGTCAGCCCCAGCATTTT. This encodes CASSQGESQPQHF.

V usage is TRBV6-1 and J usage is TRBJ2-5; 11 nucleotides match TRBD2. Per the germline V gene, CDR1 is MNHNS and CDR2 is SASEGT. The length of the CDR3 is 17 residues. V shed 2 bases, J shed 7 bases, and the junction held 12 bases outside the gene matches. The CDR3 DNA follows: TGTGCCAGCAGTGAACTAGCGGGGGGCCGGGGTTATAGGACCCAGTACTTC. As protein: CASSELAGGRGYRTQYF.

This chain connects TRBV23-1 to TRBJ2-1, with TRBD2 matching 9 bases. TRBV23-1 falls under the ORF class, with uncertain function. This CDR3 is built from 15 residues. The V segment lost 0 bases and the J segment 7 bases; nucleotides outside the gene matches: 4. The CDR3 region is CASSQSSGSGNEQFF. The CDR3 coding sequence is TGCGCCAGCAGTCAATCTAGCGGGAGTGGTAATGAGCAGTTCTTC.

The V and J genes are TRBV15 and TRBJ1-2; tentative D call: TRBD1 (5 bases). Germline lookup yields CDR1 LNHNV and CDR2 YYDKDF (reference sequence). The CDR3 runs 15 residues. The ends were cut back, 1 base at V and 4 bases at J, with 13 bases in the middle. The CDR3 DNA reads TGTGCCACCAGCAGAGGGGGCAGAGGCCTCTATGGCTACACCTTC. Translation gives CATSRGGRGLYGYTF.

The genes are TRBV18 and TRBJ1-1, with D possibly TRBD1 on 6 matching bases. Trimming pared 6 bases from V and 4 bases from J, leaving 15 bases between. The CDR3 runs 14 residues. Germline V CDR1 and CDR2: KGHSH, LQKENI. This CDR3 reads CASSQGLESTEAFF. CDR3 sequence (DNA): TGTGCCAGCTCCCAGGGGTTAGAAAGCACTGAAGCTTTCTTT.

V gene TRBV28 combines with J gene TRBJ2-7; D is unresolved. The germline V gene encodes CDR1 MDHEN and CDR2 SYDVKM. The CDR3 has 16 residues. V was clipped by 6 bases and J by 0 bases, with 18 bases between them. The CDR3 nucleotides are TGTGCCAGCAGCTCTTCGGCGGCAGCATTCTCCTACGAGCAGTACTTC. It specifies CASSSSAAAFSYEQYF.

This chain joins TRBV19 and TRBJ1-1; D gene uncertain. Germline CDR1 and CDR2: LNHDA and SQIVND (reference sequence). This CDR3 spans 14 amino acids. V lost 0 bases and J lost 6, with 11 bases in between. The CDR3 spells CASSIDEADPEAFF. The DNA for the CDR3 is TGTGCCAGTAGTATAGATGAGGCCGACCCTGAAGCTTTCTTT.

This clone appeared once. CDR3 protein: CASSPGTGVDEQYF. As DNA, the CDR3 is TGTGCCAGCAGCCCCGGGACAGGGGTAGACGAGCAGTACTTC. V usage is TRBV11-1 and J usage is TRBJ2-7, with TRBD1 matching 10 bases. The CDR3 covers 14 residues. Germline V lookup: CDR1 SGHAT, CDR2 FQDESV (reference sequence). V trimming: 5 bases; J trimming: 5 bases; junction bases outside the gene matches: 6. Combining the CDR3 with reference TRBV11-1 and TRBJ2-7 gives the whole variable domain EAEVAQSPRYKITEKSQAVAFWCDPISGHATLYWYRQILGQGPELLVQFQDESVVDDSQLPKDRFSAERLKGVDSTLKIQPAELGDSAMYLCASSPGTGVDEQYFGPGTRLTVT.

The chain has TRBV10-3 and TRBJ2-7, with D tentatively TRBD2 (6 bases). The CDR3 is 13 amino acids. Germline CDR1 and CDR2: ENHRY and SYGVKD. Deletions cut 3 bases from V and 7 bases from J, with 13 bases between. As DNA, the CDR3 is TGTGCCATCAGTGACGGAGGGCGGGTGGAGCAGTACTTC. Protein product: CAISDGGRVEQYF.

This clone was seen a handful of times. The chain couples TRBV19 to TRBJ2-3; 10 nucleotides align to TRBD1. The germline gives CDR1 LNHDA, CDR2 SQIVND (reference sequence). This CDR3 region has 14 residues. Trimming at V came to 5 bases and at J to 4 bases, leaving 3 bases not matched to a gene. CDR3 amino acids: CASSATGGSDTQYF. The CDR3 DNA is TGTGCCAGTAGTGCGACAGGGGGCTCAGATACGCAGTATTTT.

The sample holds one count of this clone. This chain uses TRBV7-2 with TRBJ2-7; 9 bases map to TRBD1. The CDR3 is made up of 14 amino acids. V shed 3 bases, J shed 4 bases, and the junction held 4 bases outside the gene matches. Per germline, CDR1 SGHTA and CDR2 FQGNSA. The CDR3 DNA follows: TGTGCCAGCAGCTTTATGACAGGGGGGTACGAGCAGTACTTC. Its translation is CASSFMTGGYEQYF.

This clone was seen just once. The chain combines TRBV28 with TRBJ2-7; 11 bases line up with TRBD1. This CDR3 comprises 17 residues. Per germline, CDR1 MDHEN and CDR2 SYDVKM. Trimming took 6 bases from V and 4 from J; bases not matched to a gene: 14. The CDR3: CASRWDLGTGGSYEQYF. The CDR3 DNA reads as TGTGCCAGCAGGTGGGACCTCGGGACAGGGGGTTCTTACGAGCAGTACTTC. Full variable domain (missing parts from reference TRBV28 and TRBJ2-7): DVKVTQSSRYLVKRTGEKVFLECVQDMDHENMFWYRQDPGLGLRLIYFSYDVKMKEKGDIPEGYSVSREKKERFSLILESASTNQTSMYLCASRWDLGTGGSYEQYFGPGTRLTVT.

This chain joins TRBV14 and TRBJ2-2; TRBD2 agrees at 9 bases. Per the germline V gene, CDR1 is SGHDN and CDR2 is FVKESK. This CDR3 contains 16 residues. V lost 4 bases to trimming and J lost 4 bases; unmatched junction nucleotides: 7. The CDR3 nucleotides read TGTGCCAGCAGCCTGAGACTAGCGGCGCCCACCGGGGAGCTGTTTTTT. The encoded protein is CASSLRLAAPTGELFF.

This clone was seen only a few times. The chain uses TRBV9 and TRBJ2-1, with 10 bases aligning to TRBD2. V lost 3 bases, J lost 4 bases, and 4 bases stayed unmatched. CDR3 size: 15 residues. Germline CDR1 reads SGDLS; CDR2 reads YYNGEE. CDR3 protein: CASSGIAGGYNEQFF. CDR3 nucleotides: TGTGCCAGCAGCGGTATAGCGGGGGGATACAATGAGCAGTTCTTC.

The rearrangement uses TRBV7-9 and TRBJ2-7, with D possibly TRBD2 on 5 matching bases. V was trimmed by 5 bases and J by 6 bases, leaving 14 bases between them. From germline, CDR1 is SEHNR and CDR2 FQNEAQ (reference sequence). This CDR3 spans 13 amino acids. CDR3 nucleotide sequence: TGTGCCAGCAGCCCCCCGGGGTCTGGCGAGCAGTACTTC. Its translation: CASSPPGSGEQYF.

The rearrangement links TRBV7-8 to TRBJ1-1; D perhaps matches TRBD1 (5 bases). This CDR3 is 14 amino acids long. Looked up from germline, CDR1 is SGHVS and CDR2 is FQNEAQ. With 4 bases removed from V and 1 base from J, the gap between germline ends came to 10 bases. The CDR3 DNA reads TGTGCCAGCAGCTCGGTTACAGGGAACACTGAAGCTTTCTTT. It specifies CASSSVTGNTEAFF.

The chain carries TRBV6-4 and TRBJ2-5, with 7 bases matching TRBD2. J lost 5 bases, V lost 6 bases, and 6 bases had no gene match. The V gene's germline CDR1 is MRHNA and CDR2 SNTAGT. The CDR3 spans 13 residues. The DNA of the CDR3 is TGTGCCAGCAGCGAGCGGGAATCGGAGACCCAGTACTTC. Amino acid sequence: CASSERESETQYF.

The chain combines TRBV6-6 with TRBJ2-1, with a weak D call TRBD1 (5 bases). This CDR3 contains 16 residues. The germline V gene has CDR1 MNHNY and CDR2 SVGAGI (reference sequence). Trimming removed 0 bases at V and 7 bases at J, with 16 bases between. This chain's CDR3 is CASSYSVAGLGNEQFF. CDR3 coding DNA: TGTGCCAGCAGTTACTCGGTGGCAGGGCTAGGAAATGAGCAGTTCTTC.